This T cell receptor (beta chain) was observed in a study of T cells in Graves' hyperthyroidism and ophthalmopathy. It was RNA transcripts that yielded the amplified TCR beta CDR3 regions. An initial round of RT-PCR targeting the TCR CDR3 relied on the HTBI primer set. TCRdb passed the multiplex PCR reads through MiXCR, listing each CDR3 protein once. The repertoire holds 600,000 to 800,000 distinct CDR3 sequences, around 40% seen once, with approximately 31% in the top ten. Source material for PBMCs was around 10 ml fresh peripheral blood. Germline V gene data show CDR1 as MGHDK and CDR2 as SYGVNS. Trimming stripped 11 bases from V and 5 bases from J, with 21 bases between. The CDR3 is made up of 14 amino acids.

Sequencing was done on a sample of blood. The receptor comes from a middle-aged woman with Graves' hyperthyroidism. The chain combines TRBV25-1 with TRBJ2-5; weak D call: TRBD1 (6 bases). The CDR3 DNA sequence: TGTGCCTGGAGTGTGGCAGGGGCCAGGGAGACCCAGTACTTC. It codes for CAWSVAGARETQYF.